The source of this T cell receptor (beta chain) is a study of cytomegalovirus exposure and HLA in healthy donors. Amplification used 60 Vbeta primers and 13 Jbeta primers. The data were produced by immunoSEQ multiplex PCR, yet TCRdb's version contains in-frame clones alone and is incomplete. The sample yields over 75,000 clones, over 60% seen once. The V and J ends lost 6 bases and 2 bases, in that order; junction bases with no gene match: 3. The germline V gene has CDR1 MNHNY and CDR2 SVGAGI (reference sequence). The CDR3 length is 13 residues. This chain joins TRBV6-6 and TRBJ1-2; 7 bases are a match to TRBD1. The specimen sequenced was PBMCs. The sequence was obtained from a female donor in good health and CMV-seronegative. The CDR3 DNA is TGTGCCAGCAGCCGGGACAGCAACTATGGCTACACCTTC. Translation: CASSRDSNYGYTF.